This entry lists 17 T cell receptor beta chains sequenced from one sample in a study of regulatory T cells in long-lasting Graves disease. The sample's time point: newly diagnosed GD, antithyroid drugs for less than 3 months. RNA extracted from PBMCs served as the sequencing template. Building the TCR beta libraries relied on iRepertoire HTBI primers, and CDR3 regions underwent Arm-PCR. Using its own MiXCR run on the multiplex PCR reads, TCRdb lists one record per CDR3 protein. The data show some 220,000 distinct CDR3 sequences, roughly a fifth seen once. This sample also belongs to another study, concerning T cells in Graves' hyperthyroidism and ophthalmopathy.

The starting material was peripheral blood mononuclear cells (PBMCs), obtained at new diagnosis, from a patient treated with antithyroid drugs. These receptors originate from a woman between 25 and 40 years old with Graves disease.

This clonotype was seen many times. V gene TRBV6-1 combines with J gene TRBJ2-1, with 8 positions matching TRBD1. The CDR3 is made up of 14 amino acids. The V gene end was trimmed by 6 bases and the J gene end by 4 bases; junction bases not matched to a gene: 5. Per the germline V gene, CDR1 is MNHNS and CDR2 is SASEGT. Here the CDR3 DNA reads TGTGCCAGCAGCGCCACAGGGGGTTACAATGAGCAGTTCTTC. This gives the protein CASSATGGYNEQFF.

This clonotype was detected ten times or more. The V gene is TRBV12-3 or TRBV12-4, the J gene TRBJ1-1; D is uncertain. There are 15 residues in the CDR3. V lost 0 bases, J lost 4 bases, and 12 bases lay in between. In DNA form, the CDR3 reads TGTGCCAGCAGTTTAGCGGAACACAGACCCACTGAAGCTTTCTTT. It specifies CASSLAEHRPTEAFF.

This clonotype was seen many times. This chain links TRBV27 with TRBJ2-1; D call uncertain. Germline assignment: CDR1 MNHEY and CDR2 SMNVEV (reference sequence). The CDR3 runs to 13 residues. Trimming took off 2 bases at V and 3 bases at J, with 5 bases between the two ends. The CDR3 DNA follows: TGTGCCAGCAGTTTAGCCAACTACAATGAGCAGTTCTTC. It is translated as CASSLANYNEQFF.

The chain carries TRBV27 and TRBJ1-1, with unresolved D. CDR3 length: 13 amino acids. Looked up from germline, CDR1 is MNHEY and CDR2 is SMNVEV (reference sequence). The V gene lost 7 bases and the J gene lost 0 bases, with 9 bases spanning the gap. CDR3 sequence (DNA): TGTGCCAGCAAGCGCGGGGTGAACACTGAAGCTTTCTTT. Translating gives CASKRGVNTEAFF.

This clonotype was seen at least ten times. This chain joins TRBV7-3 and TRBJ2-5, with D maybe TRBD2 (6 bases). The CDR3 is 16 residues long. V gave up 4 bases and J gave up 0 bases, with 15 bases separating them. The V gene's germline CDR1 is SGHTA and CDR2 FQGTGA. The CDR3, as DNA: TGTGCCAGCAGCTCAAACCGGGAGATATACCAAGAGACCCAGTACTTC. It yields the protein CASSSNREIYQETQYF.

This clonotype was seen more than once but under ten times. This sequence may be a read error, since a much larger clone differs from it by one base. The chain has TRBV6-2 or TRBV6-3 and TRBJ1-2; 7 bases line up with TRBD1. In germline, CDR1 is MNHEY, CDR2 SVGEGT. V lost 7 bases, J lost 2 bases, and 13 bases stayed unmatched. There are 16 residues in the CDR3. CDR3 residues: CASTKMRQGTNYGYTF. The CDR3 DNA follows: TGTGCCAGCACCAAAATGCGACAGGGAACCAACTATGGCTACACCTTC.

V is TRBV20-1 and J is TRBJ2-5; possible D gene TRBD2, 7 bases. This CDR3 is 14 amino acids long. Looked up from germline, CDR1 is DFQATT and CDR2 is SNEGSKA (reference sequence). Deletions cut 5 bases from V and 1 base from J, with 14 bases between. CDR3 DNA: TGCAGTGCTCCTGTGGGGGGGCCCCAAGAGACCCAGTACTTC. Its translation: CSAPVGGPQETQYF.

This clonotype was picked up many times. The chain is built from TRBV29-1 and TRBJ1-2; the D gene is possibly TRBD1 (5 bases). There are 13 residues in the CDR3. Looked up from germline, CDR1 is SQVTM and CDR2 is ANQGSEA. Trimming stripped 6 bases from V and 6 bases from J, with 17 bases between. The CDR3, as DNA: TGCAGCGTGACTTCCGGGACCACCCATGGCTACACCTTC. Its translation is CSVTSGTTHGYTF.

This clonotype appeared many times. The chain links TRBV19 to TRBJ2-2; TRBD1 or TRBD2 may be the D gene (6 bases each). Looked up from germline, CDR1 is LNHDA and CDR2 is SQIVND (reference sequence). The CDR3 contains 15 residues. Trimming removed 3 bases at V and 2 bases at J, with 10 bases between. CDR3 sequence: CASSMRDTNTGELFF. DNA of the CDR3: TGTGCCAGTAGTATGCGGGACACCAACACCGGGGAGCTGTTTTTT.

This clonotype was detected many times. The V call is TRBV6-2 or TRBV6-3, the J call TRBJ2-3, with 7 bases fitting TRBD1. Unmatched junction bases numbered 4, after V lost 1 base and J lost 3 bases. Per the germline V gene, CDR1 is MNHEY and CDR2 is SVGEGT. The CDR3 consists of 15 residues. CDR3 sequence (DNA): TGTGCCAGCAGTTACTATGCCAGGGGGACAGATACGCAGTATTTT. Translating it yields CASSYYARGTDTQYF.

Many counts were recorded for this clonotype. The chain uses TRBV2 and TRBJ1-2; weak D call: TRBD1 (5 bases). Trimming left V 6 bases short and J 3 bases short, with 17 bases between. The length of the CDR3 is 15 residues. Germline CDR1 and CDR2: SNHLY and FYNNEI. CDR3 loop: CASSTIIDRDYGYTF. In DNA, the CDR3 is TGTGCCAGCAGCACTATCATCGACAGAGACTATGGCTACACCTTC.

This clonotype was detected many times. DNA of the CDR3: TGCGCCAGCAGCCCTTGGGCCCGCGACTCTGGAAACACCATATATTTT. It codes for CASSPWARDSGNTIYF. This rearrangement joins TRBV5-1 to TRBJ1-3; D remains unclear. The length of the CDR3 is 16 residues. With 4 bases removed from V and 0 bases from J, the gap between germline ends came to 14 bases. Germline V lookup: CDR1 SGHRS, CDR2 YFSETQ.

This clonotype was recorded at least ten times. DNA of the CDR3: TGCAGTGCTAGTGGGGCGGGGGGCCGCCAAGAGACCCAGTACTTC. As protein: CSASGAGGRQETQYF. J is TRBJ2-5 and V is TRBV20-1; 8 positions agree with TRBD2. This CDR3 comprises 15 residues. With V trimmed by 3 bases and J by 1 base, 7 bases remained unmatched. In germline, CDR1 is DFQATT, CDR2 SNEGSKA (reference sequence).

Ten or more counts support this clonotype. The chain joins TRBV7-9 to TRBJ1-3, with a possible D match to TRBD1 (5 bases). The V end lost 5 bases, the J end lost 4 bases, and 12 bases lay between the germline ends. This CDR3 contains 14 residues. CDR1 and CDR2 (germline): SEHNR, FQNEAQ (reference sequence). The CDR3: CASSPGALGNTIYF. DNA of the CDR3: TGTGCCAGCAGCCCCGGGGCTCTCGGAAACACCATATATTTT.

This clonotype was seen repeatedly, ten times or more. The junction departs from germline at one end; a sequencing error may be responsible. The gene calls are TRBV27 and TRBJ2-7; 8 bases are shared with TRBD1. Germline V gene sequence: CDR1 MNHEY, CDR2 SMNVEV (reference sequence). CDR3 length: 18 amino acids. The CDR3 DNA reads TGTGCCGGCAGTTCCACGTCAACCTGGGACAGGTCGTGGTACGAGCAGTACTTC. This translates into CAGSSTSTWDRSWYEQYF.

This clonotype was observed once. The chain links TRBV11-3 to TRBJ1-2; 9 positions agree with TRBD1. The CDR3 consists of 12 residues. V was clipped by 8 bases and J by 7 bases; unmatched bases: 5. Germline V lookup: CDR1 SGHNT, CDR2 YENEEA. The CDR3 protein is CASEGQGLGYTF. The CDR3 region has the DNA TGTGCCAGCGAGGGACAGGGTCTTGGCTACACCTTC.

In its sample, this clonotype was seen many times. The V gene is TRBV7-2, the J gene TRBJ2-3, with TRBD2 matching over 12 bases. V shed 3 bases, J shed 4 bases, and the junction held 2 bases outside the gene matches. This CDR3 is 15 amino acids long. Germline CDR1 is SGHTA and CDR2 is FQGNSA. The CDR3 coding sequence is TGTGCCAGCAGCTTCAGACTAGCGGGAGCAGATACGCAGTATTTT. Encoded protein: CASSFRLAGADTQYF.